Below, 17 T cell receptor beta chains from the same sample are listed, as sequenced in a study of T-cell memory formation after mild COVID-19. TCRdb passed the 5' RACE reads through MiXCR, listing each CDR3 protein once. The sample contains around 530,000 distinct CDR3 sequences, about 20% of which appear only once. The sample was PBMCs or a T cell subset sorted from them (not recorded which). These TCRs come from an adult woman who had mild COVID-19 (a few samples of this study predate the infection). Cell type and time point are not known.

This clonotype was detected a few times. The chain carries TRBV7-2 and TRBJ2-7; 7 nucleotides agree with TRBD2. Germline CDR1 and CDR2: SGHTA and FQGNSA. The CDR3 has 14 amino acids. The V segment lost 6 bases and the J segment 2 bases; nucleotides outside the gene matches: 7. The CDR3 DNA reads as TGTGCCAGCAGGCCTCCGAGCGGGACCTACGAGCAGTACTTC. Protein: CASRPPSGTYEQYF.

This chain links TRBV29-1 with TRBJ2-1; 8 positions match TRBD2. Germline CDR1 SQVTM, CDR2 ANQGSEA. The CDR3 runs 15 residues. Here the CDR3 DNA reads TGCAGTGTCCAGGGGCGGGAGGAATCCTACAATGAGCAGTTCTTC. Protein sequence: CSVQGREESYNEQFF.

As regards this clonotype: Mismatch with germline at one junction end may stem from a read error. The V gene is TRBV5-1, the J gene TRBJ2-3; D is possibly TRBD1 (5 bases). Germline CDR1 SGHRS, CDR2 YFSETQ. The CDR3 has 14 residues. CDR3 residues: CSSSLGPSTDTQYF. In nucleotides, the CDR3 is TGCTCCAGCAGCTTGGGGCCTAGCACAGATACGCAGTATTTT.

This clonotype was recorded a few times. The genes are TRBV2 and TRBJ2-1; D is undetermined. The CDR3 loop spans 15 amino acids. V was clipped by 3 bases and J by 1 base, with 10 bases between them. Germline assignment: CDR1 SNHLY and CDR2 FYNNEI. As DNA, the CDR3 is TGTGCCAGCAGTGAGGGTAGATCGTCCTACAATGAGCAGTTCTTC. Protein product: CASSEGRSSYNEQFF.

This chain joins TRBV27 and TRBJ2-1; D is perhaps TRBD2 (6 bases). Trimming removed 6 bases at V and 6 bases at J, with 18 bases between. The germline CDR1 and CDR2 sequences are MNHEY and SMNVEV (reference sequence). CDR3 size: 15 residues. CDR3 coding DNA: TGTGCCAGCAGAGCCCCCTCTTATAGCGGCAATGAGCAGTTCTTC. It specifies CASRAPSYSGNEQFF.

V and J are TRBV20-1 and TRBJ2-7, with 8 nucleotides matching TRBD1. Per the germline V gene, CDR1 is DFQATT and CDR2 is SNEGSKA (reference sequence). The CDR3 extends over 14 amino acids. The ends lost 3 bases at V and 5 bases at J; junction bases unmatched: 9. Here the CDR3 DNA reads TGCAGTGCTAGGTCCCGACAGGGGTTCCACGAGCAGTACTTC. Its translation: CSARSRQGFHEQYF.

The V call is TRBV7-9, the J call TRBJ2-1, with D possibly TRBD1 on 6 matching bases. V shed 4 bases and J shed 8 bases, with 21 bases lying between them. This CDR3 region has 16 residues. Germline values: CDR1 SEHNR, CDR2 FQNEAQ (reference sequence). Here the CDR3 reads CASSSPGQGRPHEQFF. Here the CDR3 DNA reads TGTGCCAGCAGCTCCCCCGGGCAGGGGCGGCCCCATGAGCAGTTCTTC.

Here the CDR3 DNA reads TGTGCCAGCAGCCCCCAGACAGGGGGCTTGGGAGTTACGCAGTATTTT. Translating it yields CASSPQTGGLGVTQYF. The J gene is TRBJ2-3, the V gene TRBV7-3, with 10 bases lining up with TRBD1. Unmatched junction bases numbered 13, after V lost 5 bases and J lost 8 bases. Germline CDR1 reads SGHTA; CDR2 reads FQGTGA. This CDR3 spans 16 amino acids.

The CDR3 DNA reads as TGTGCCAGCAGCGGGACTAGCGGGAGCGGGGGGGACACAGATACGCAGTATTTT. Translation gives CASSGTSGSGGDTDTQYF. This chain joins TRBV9 and TRBJ2-3; 13 bases agree with TRBD2. This CDR3 is 18 amino acids long. The junction had 9 bases not matched to a gene; V was cut back by 3 bases and J by 2 bases. Germline V CDR1 and CDR2: SGDLS, YYNGEE.

This rearrangement joins TRBV19 to TRBJ2-1; D gene uncertain. Germline lookup yields CDR1 LNHDA and CDR2 SQIVND (reference sequence). V lost 3 bases and J lost 6, with 12 bases in between. The CDR3 runs to 14 residues. In DNA form, the CDR3 reads TGTGCCAGTAGTATGGGCCGAGGCGCCAATGAGCAGTTCTTC. Translation gives CASSMGRGANEQFF.

The J gene is TRBJ2-7, the V gene TRBV25-1, with TRBD1 matching over 10 bases. The germline V gene encodes CDR1 MGHDK and CDR2 SYGVNS. This CDR3 contains 15 residues. Trimming at V came to 2 bases and at J to 4 bases, leaving 5 bases not matched to a gene. CDR3 in DNA: TGTGCCAGCAGTGAAGCCGGGACAGGGGCATACGAGCAGTACTTC. Amino acid sequence: CASSEAGTGAYEQYF.

The gene calls are TRBV6-5 and TRBJ2-7; 9 bases are a match to TRBD1. The trim removed 5 bases at V and 7 bases at J, leaving 6 bases unmatched. Germline V CDR1 and CDR2: MNHEY, SVGAGI. This CDR3 is 13 amino acids long. The CDR3 nucleotides read TGTGCCAGCAGTCTGACAGGGGGAAAAGAGCAGTACTTC. Translation: CASSLTGGKEQYF.

The CDR3 loop reads CASSLGQRGSYEQYF. CDR3 nucleotides: TGCGCCAGCAGCTTGGGCCAGCGGGGCTCCTACGAGCAGTACTTC. V and J are TRBV5-1 and TRBJ2-7; TRBD2 aligns across 7 bases. After removal of 0 bases from V and 0 bases from J, the junction contained 3 bases not matched to a gene. CDR3 length: 15 amino acids. Germline CDR1 is SGHRS and CDR2 is YFSETQ.

The chain couples TRBV4-1 to TRBJ2-2; 7 nucleotides agree with TRBD1. Trimming cost V 8 bases and J 6 bases; bases outside gene matches: 12. This CDR3 comprises 15 residues. Germline V gene lookup returns CDR1 MGHRA and CDR2 YSYEKL. The CDR3 loop reads CASSLKGAPAGELFF. In DNA, the CDR3 is TGCGCCAGCTCCCTTAAGGGGGCGCCGGCCGGGGAGCTGTTTTTT.

This clonotype was recorded a few times. The CDR3 DNA follows: TGCGCCAGCAGCCCGGCCCCCCGACCCGGGGAGCTGTTTTTT. Amino acids: CASSPAPRPGELFF. The rearrangement uses TRBV5-1 and TRBJ2-2; no clear D gene. The CDR3 contains 14 residues. Germline values: CDR1 SGHRS, CDR2 YFSETQ. V was clipped by 4 bases and J by 6 bases, with 13 bases between them.

This clonotype was counted a few times. V and J are TRBV7-9 and TRBJ2-5; no reliable D call. The length of the CDR3 is 13 residues. Trimming removed 1 base at V and 5 bases at J, with 8 bases between. Germline V gene sequence: CDR1 SEHNR, CDR2 FQNEAQ (reference sequence). The CDR3 nucleotides are TGTGCCAGCAGCTTAGGACACTCGGAGACCCAGTACTTC. Amino acid sequence: CASSLGHSETQYF.

This clonotype came up a few times. The V gene is TRBV12-5, the J gene TRBJ1-2, with a tentative D call TRBD1 (5 bases). Deletions cut 5 bases from V and 4 bases from J, with 14 bases between. Looked up from germline, CDR1 is LGHNT and CDR2 is FRNRAP. The CDR3 extends over 14 amino acids. In DNA, the CDR3 is TGTGCTAGTGGTCTTGGGGGGGGATTCTATGGCTACACCTTC. Amino acid sequence: CASGLGGGFYGYTF.